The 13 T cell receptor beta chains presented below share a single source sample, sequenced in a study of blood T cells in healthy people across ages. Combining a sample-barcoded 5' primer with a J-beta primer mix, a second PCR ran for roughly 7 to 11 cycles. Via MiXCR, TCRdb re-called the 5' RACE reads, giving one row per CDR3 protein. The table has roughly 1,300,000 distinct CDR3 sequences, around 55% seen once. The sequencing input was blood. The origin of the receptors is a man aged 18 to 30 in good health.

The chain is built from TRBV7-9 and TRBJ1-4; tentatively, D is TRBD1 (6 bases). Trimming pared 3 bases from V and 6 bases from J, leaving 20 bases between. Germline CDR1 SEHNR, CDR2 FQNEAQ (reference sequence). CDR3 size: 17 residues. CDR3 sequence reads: CASSFYYLQGADEKLFF. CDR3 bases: TGTGCCAGCAGCTTCTACTACTTACAGGGAGCAGATGAAAAACTGTTTTTT.

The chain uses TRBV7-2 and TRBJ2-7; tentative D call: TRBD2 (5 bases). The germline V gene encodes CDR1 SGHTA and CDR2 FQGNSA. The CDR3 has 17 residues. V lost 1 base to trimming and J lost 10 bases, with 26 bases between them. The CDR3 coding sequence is TGTGCCAGCAGCTTAGGGGTTAAGAGGGAGTTTATGGAGTCCCAGTACTTC. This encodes CASSLGVKREFMESQYF.

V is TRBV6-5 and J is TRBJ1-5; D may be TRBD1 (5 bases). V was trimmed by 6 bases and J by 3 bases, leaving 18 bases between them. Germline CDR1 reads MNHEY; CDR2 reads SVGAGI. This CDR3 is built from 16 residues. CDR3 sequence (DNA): TGTGCCAGCAGCAAAGGGCAGGGAACTTTCAATCAGCCCCAGCATTTT. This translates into CASSKGQGTFNQPQHF.

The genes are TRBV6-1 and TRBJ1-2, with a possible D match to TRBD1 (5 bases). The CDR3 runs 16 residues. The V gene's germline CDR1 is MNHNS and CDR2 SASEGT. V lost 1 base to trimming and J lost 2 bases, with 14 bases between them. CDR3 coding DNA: TGTGCCAGCAGTGAAGATGGGGCAGGCTCAAACTATGGCTACACCTTC. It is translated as CASSEDGAGSNYGYTF.

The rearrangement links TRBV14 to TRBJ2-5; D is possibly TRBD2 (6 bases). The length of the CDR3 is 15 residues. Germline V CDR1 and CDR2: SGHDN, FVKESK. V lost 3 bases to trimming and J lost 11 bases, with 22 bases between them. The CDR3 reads CASSQESSGYNEQYF. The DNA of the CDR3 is TGTGCCAGCAGCCAGGAAAGTAGCGGTTACAATGAGCAGTACTTC.

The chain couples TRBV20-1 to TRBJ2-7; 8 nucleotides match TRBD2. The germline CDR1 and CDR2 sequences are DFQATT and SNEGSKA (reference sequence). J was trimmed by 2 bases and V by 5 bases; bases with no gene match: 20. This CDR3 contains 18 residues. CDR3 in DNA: TGCAGTGCTTCCCCTGTGGCAGGACCAGCGGGAGTTCCCTACGAGCAGTACTTC. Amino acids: CSASPVAGPAGVPYEQYF.

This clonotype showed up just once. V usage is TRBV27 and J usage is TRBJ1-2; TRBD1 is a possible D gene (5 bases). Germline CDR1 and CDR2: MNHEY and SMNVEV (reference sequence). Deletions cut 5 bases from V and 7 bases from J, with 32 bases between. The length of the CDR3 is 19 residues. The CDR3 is CASSPRSPGQIFRDVGYTF. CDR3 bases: TGTGCCAGCAGTCCCCGCTCTCCCGGGCAGATATTCAGGGATGTTGGCTACACCTTC.

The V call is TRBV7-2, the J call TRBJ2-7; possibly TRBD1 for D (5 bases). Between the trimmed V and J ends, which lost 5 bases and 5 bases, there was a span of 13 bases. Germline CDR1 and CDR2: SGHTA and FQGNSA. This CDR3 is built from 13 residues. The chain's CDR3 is CASSTTERDEQYF. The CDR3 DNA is TGTGCCAGCAGCACGACAGAAAGGGACGAGCAGTACTTC.

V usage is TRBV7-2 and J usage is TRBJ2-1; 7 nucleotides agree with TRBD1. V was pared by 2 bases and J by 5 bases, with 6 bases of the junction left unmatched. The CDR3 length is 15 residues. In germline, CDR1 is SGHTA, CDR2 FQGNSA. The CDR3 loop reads CASSLSGTVHNEQFF. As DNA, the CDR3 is TGTGCCAGCAGCTTATCTGGGACAGTCCACAATGAGCAGTTCTTC.

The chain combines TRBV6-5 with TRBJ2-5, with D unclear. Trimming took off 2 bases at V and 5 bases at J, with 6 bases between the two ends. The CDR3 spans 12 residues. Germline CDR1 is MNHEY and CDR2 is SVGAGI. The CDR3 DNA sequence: TGTGCCAGCAGTTACGACGTGGAGACCCAGTACTTC. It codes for CASSYDVETQYF.

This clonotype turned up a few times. The CDR3 loop reads CSASRQGGFGSRIQETQYF. In DNA form, the CDR3 reads TGCAGTGCTAGTCGGCAGGGTGGTTTCGGTTCCAGGATCCAAGAGACCCAGTACTTC. The genes are TRBV20-1 and TRBJ2-5; D might be TRBD1 (5 bases). The CDR3 loop spans 19 amino acids. Germline V gene sequence: CDR1 DFQATT, CDR2 SNEGSKA (reference sequence). Trimming removed 3 bases at V and 1 base at J, with 27 bases between.

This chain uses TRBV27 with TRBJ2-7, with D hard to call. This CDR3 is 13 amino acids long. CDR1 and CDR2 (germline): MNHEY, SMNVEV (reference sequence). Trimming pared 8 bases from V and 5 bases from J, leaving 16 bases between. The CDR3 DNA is TGTGCCAGCTGTAACACCTGGGGTAACGAGCAGTACTTC. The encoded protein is CASCNTWGNEQYF.

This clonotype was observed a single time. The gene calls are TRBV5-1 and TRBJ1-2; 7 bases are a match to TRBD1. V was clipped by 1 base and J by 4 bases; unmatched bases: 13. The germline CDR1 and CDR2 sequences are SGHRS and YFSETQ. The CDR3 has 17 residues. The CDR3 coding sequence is TGCGCCAGCAGCTTGACCACAGGGGTAGTTCGGAGCTATGGCTACACCTTC. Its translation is CASSLTTGVVRSYGYTF.